The 21 T cell receptor beta chains listed next were all sequenced from one sample in a study of tumor-infiltrating lymphocytes in localized non-small cell lung cancer. Repertoires were generated with immunoSEQ multiplex PCR, while TCRdb's copy carries only in-frame clones and drops some. Of some 7,600 clones in the sample, 55% to 70% were seen once. Sequenced material: uninvolved lung tissue not adjacent to the tumor. Receptor source: a human donor with non-small cell lung cancer.

This clone was detected only a few times. V gene TRBV7-9 combines with J gene TRBJ2-1; no clear D. Germline V CDR1 and CDR2: SEHNR, FQNEAQ (reference sequence). The ends were cut back, 6 bases at V and 6 bases at J, with 12 bases in the middle. The CDR3 contains 13 residues. The CDR3 sequence: CASRDKITNEQFF. The CDR3 DNA reads TGTGCCAGCAGAGACAAAATTACCAATGAGCAGTTCTTC.

V and J are TRBV6-5 and TRBJ1-1, with a tentative D call TRBD1 (5 bases). Trimming took off 0 bases at V and 11 bases at J, with 16 bases between the two ends. The germline gives CDR1 MNHEY, CDR2 SVGAGI. The CDR3 consists of 14 residues. CDR3 in amino acids: CASSYSMAGSDAFF. In DNA, the CDR3 is TGTGCCAGCAGTTACTCGATGGCAGGGAGTGACGCTTTCTTT.

V usage is TRBV29-1 and J usage is TRBJ2-1; D perhaps matches TRBD1 (5 bases). V was pared by 7 bases and J by 3 bases, with 16 bases between. Looked up from germline, CDR1 is SQVTM and CDR2 is ANQGSEA. The CDR3 is 14 amino acids. The CDR3 region is CSARDSLYYNEQFF. The CDR3, as DNA: TGCAGCGCCCGTGACAGCCTATACTACAATGAGCAGTTCTTC.

V is TRBV9 and J is TRBJ2-7; 8 bases line up with TRBD2. J was trimmed by 2 bases and V by 4 bases; bases with no gene match: 8. Germline values: CDR1 SGDLS, CDR2 YYNGEE. The CDR3 is 15 residues long. CDR3 DNA sequence: TGTGCCAGCAGCCATCGGGTGCGGGGGGCCTACGAGCAGTACTTC. It specifies CASSHRVRGAYEQYF.

The chain uses TRBV4-1 and TRBJ2-7, with D possibly being TRBD1 or TRBD2 (6 bases each). The V end was cut by 0 bases, the J end by 6 bases, with 15 bases between. CDR3 length equals 15 residues. Germline CDR1 is MGHRA and CDR2 is YSYEKL. CDR3 sequence (DNA): TGCGCCAGCAGCCAAGAAGGGGGGTGGGGGCTCGAGCAGTACTTC. This sequence encodes CASSQEGGWGLEQYF.

This chain links TRBV30 with TRBJ2-2; D remains ambiguous. Trimming removed 0 bases from V and 6 bases from J, with 8 bases in between. The CDR3 is 13 amino acids. CDR1 and CDR2 from the germline V gene are GTSNPN and SVGIG (reference sequence). CDR3 sequence: CAWSVYGPGELFF. The CDR3 DNA reads TGTGCCTGGAGTGTATATGGGCCCGGGGAGCTGTTTTTT.

The chain carries TRBV5-1 and TRBJ1-1; D unresolved. V dropped 4 bases and J dropped 4 bases, with 14 bases sitting between them. The CDR3 spans 14 residues. Germline loops: CDR1 SGHRS, CDR2 YFSETQ. CDR3 DNA: TGCGCCAGCAGCGCAATTTCAGAGACCACTGAAGCTTTCTTT. As protein: CASSAISETTEAFF.

The rearrangement links TRBV4-2 to TRBJ2-5, with 8 bases matching TRBD2. CDR1 is LGHNA, CDR2 YNFKEQ, per germline. Trimming removed 0 bases from V and 1 base from J; junction bases left unmatched: 13. This CDR3 has 19 residues. As DNA, the CDR3 is TGTGCCAGCAGCCAAGAGGTCGTGGTCAGCGGGGGCCCCCAAGAGACCCAGTACTTC. Amino acid sequence: CASSQEVVVSGGPQETQYF.

V usage is TRBV5-4 and J usage is TRBJ2-4; a weak D match, TRBD2 (6 bases). The CDR3 runs to 16 residues. V was cut by 4 bases and J by 0 bases, with 14 bases left in between. In germline, CDR1 is SGHNT, CDR2 YYREEE (reference sequence). The CDR3 loop reads CASSDGGTSAKNIQYF. In nucleotides, the CDR3 is TGTGCCAGCAGCGACGGCGGGACCTCAGCCAAAAACATTCAGTACTTC.

Only a few counts were recorded for this clone. The gene calls are TRBV2 and TRBJ2-3, with 7 nucleotides matching TRBD1. V gave up 3 bases and J gave up 3 bases; unmatched junction bases: 6. Germline assignment: CDR1 SNHLY and CDR2 FYNNEI. This CDR3 comprises 15 residues. In DNA form, the CDR3 reads TGTGCCAGCAGTGAGACAGGGTTTGGAACAGATACGCAGTATTTT. The encoded protein is CASSETGFGTDTQYF.

The chain links TRBV19 to TRBJ2-4, with 8 bases fitting TRBD1. The CDR3 is 16 amino acids. CDR1 LNHDA and CDR2 SQIVND come from the germline V gene (reference sequence). V dropped 5 bases and J dropped 2; count of bases not matched to a gene: 8. CDR3 nucleotides: TGTGCCAGTAGTCTTACAGGGGGTTTCACCAAAAACATTCAGTACTTC. Translated: CASSLTGGFTKNIQYF.

This clone was detected only a few times. The rearrangement links TRBV5-4 to TRBJ2-7, with D perhaps TRBD2 (5 bases). CDR3 size: 12 residues. Trimming left V 9 bases short and J 3 bases short, with 13 bases between. In germline, CDR1 is SGHNT, CDR2 YYREEE (reference sequence). The CDR3 bases are TGTGCCACCTCGGCCGGGGTCTACGAGCAGTACTTC. It yields the protein CATSAGVYEQYF.

The rearrangement joins TRBV30 to TRBJ2-7, with D possibly being TRBD1 or TRBD2 (6 bases each). Trimming removed 0 bases at V and 12 bases at J, with 12 bases between. The CDR3 contains 11 residues. Germline-derived CDR1 and CDR2 are GTSNPN and SVGIG (reference sequence). CDR3 region: CAWSVPGGTYF. The CDR3, as DNA: TGTGCCTGGAGTGTACCCGGGGGCACGTACTTC.

The chain carries TRBV2 and TRBJ2-7; 8 bases are a match to TRBD1. The J segment lost 2 bases and the V segment lost 6 bases, leaving 3 bases of the junction unmatched. CDR1 and CDR2 from the germline V gene are SNHLY and FYNNEI. The CDR3 has 13 residues. CDR3: CASSAGQAYEQYF. The DNA of the CDR3 is TGTGCCAGCAGCGCGGGACAGGCCTACGAGCAGTACTTC.

The J gene is TRBJ1-6, the V gene TRBV19, with no clear D. CDR1 and CDR2 from the germline V gene are LNHDA and SQIVND (reference sequence). With 8 bases removed from V and 0 bases from J, the gap between germline ends came to 5 bases. The length of the CDR3 is 13 residues. CDR3 sequence: CASRPSYNSPLHF. Here the CDR3 DNA reads TGTGCCAGTCGACCCTCCTATAATTCACCCCTCCACTTT.

The chain has TRBV6-6 and TRBJ1-5; 9 nucleotides match TRBD1. The junction had 9 bases not matched to a gene; V was cut back by 7 bases and J by 2 bases. Germline loops: CDR1 MNHNY, CDR2 SVGAGI (reference sequence). This CDR3 is built from 16 residues. CDR3 sequence: CASNSQGAVGNQPQHF. CDR3 nucleotides: TGTGCCAGCAACTCACAGGGGGCAGTTGGCAATCAGCCCCAGCATTTT.

The chain carries TRBV19 and TRBJ1-5, with no clear D. The length of the CDR3 is 14 residues. Trimming removed 2 bases from V and 4 bases from J, with 9 bases in between. The germline CDR1 and CDR2 sequences are LNHDA and SQIVND (reference sequence). The DNA for the CDR3 is TGTGCCAGTAGTATACGACAACAGAATCAGCCCCAGCATTTT. Encoded protein: CASSIRQQNQPQHF. Drawing the rest from reference TRBV19 and TRBJ1-5, the complete variable domain is DGGITQSPKYLFRKEGQNVTLSCEQNLNHDAMYWYRQDPGQGLRLIYYSQIVNDFQKGDIAEGYSVSREKKESFPLTVTSAQKNPTAFYLCASSIRQQNQPQHFGDGTRLSIL.

This chain joins TRBV6-1 and TRBJ1-5; no reliable D call. The CDR3 loop spans 12 amino acids. Germline V CDR1 and CDR2: MNHNS, SASEGT. V was cut by 1 base and J by 9 bases, with 7 bases left in between. The CDR3 DNA reads as TGTGCCAGCAGTGAAGTGCCGGGGCCCCAGCATTTT. It specifies CASSEVPGPQHF.

CDR3 DNA sequence: TGTGCCAGCAGTGGGATGGGTCCCTCCTACGAGCAGTACTTC. Translating it yields CASSGMGPSYEQYF. V and J are TRBV2 and TRBJ2-7; no definite D call. The V end lost 4 bases, the J end lost 0 bases, and 10 bases lay between the germline ends. The V gene's germline CDR1 is SNHLY and CDR2 FYNNEI. The CDR3 spans 14 residues.

This chain links TRBV25-1 with TRBJ1-2, with 7 bases identical to TRBD1. CDR3 size: 14 residues. The V and J ends lost 5 bases and 7 bases, in that order; junction bases with no gene match: 10. CDR1 and CDR2 (germline): MGHDK, SYGVNS. The CDR3 DNA reads TGTGCCAGCAGTTCACATCGACAGGGCGGTGGCTACACCTTC. This encodes CASSSHRQGGGYTF.

The table lists this clone with a few counts. The chain links TRBV5-1 to TRBJ1-4, with D possibly being TRBD1 (5 bases). The V gene lost 1 base and the J gene lost 6 bases, with 10 bases spanning the gap. The CDR3 is 14 amino acids. The V gene's germline CDR1 is SGHRS and CDR2 YFSETQ. DNA for the CDR3: TGCGCCAGCAGCTTGAAGGGGCAGGATGAAAAACTGTTTTTT. Protein sequence: CASSLKGQDEKLFF.